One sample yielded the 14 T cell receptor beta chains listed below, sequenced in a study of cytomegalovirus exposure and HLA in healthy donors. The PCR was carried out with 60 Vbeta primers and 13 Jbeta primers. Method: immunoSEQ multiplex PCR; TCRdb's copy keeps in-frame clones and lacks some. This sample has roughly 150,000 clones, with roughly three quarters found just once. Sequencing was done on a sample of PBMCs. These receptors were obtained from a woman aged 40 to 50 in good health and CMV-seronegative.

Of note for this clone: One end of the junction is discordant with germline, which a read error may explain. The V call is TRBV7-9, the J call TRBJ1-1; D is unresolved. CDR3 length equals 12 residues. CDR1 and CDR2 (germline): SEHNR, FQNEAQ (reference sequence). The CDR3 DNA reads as TGTTCCAGCAGCCGAACGGCGGCTGAAGCTTTCTTT. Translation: CSSSRTAAEAFF.

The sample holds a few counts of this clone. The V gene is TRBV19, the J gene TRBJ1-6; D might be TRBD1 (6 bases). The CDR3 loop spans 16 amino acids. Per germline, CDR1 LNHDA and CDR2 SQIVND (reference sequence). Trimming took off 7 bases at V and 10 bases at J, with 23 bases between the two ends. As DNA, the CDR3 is TGTGCCAGTAACCTCGTTCGGACAGCCTCGGGGTCACCCCTCCACTTT. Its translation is CASNLVRTASGSPLHF.

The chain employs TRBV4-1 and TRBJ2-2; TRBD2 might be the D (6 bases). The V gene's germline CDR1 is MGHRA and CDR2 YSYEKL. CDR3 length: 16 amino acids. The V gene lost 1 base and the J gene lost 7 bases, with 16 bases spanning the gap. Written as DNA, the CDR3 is TGCGCCAGCAGCCAAGTCGAGACTAGTTATGGCGGGGAGCTGTTTTTT. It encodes CASSQVETSYGGELFF.

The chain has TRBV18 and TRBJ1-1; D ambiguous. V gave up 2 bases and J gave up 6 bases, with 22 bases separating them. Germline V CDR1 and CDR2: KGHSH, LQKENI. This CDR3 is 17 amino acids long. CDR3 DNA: TGTGCCAGCTCACCAAGCTTGCAGGTGGGTAGTAAGTCTGAAGCTTTCTTT. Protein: CASSPSLQVGSKSEAFF.

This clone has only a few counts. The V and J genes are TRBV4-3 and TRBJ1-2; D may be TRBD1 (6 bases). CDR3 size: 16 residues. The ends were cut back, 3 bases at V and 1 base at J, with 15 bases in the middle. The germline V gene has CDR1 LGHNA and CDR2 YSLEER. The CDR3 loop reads CASSQETGTNNYGYTF. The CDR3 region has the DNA TGCGCCAGCAGCCAGGAAACCGGGACAAATAACTATGGCTACACCTTC.

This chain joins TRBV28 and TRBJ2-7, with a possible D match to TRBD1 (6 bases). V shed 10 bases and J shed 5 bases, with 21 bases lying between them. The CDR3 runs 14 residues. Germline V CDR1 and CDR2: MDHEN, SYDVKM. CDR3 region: CATYESQGWNEQYF. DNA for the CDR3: TGTGCCACCTATGAGTCACAGGGCTGGAACGAGCAGTACTTC.

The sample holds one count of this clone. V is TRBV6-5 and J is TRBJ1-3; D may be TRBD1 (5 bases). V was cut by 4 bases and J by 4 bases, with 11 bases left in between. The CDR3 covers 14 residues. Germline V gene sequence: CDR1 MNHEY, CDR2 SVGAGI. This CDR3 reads CASSFGQGGNTIYF. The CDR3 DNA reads TGTGCCAGCAGTTTCGGACAAGGAGGAAACACCATATATTTT.

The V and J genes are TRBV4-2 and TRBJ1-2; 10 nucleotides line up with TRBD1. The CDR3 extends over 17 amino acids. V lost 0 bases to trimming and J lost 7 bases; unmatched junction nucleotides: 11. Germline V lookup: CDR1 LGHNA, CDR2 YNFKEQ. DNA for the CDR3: TGTGCCAGCAGCCAAGAGGGTCCGGGACAGGGGATAACTGGCTACACCTTC. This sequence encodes CASSQEGPGQGITGYTF.

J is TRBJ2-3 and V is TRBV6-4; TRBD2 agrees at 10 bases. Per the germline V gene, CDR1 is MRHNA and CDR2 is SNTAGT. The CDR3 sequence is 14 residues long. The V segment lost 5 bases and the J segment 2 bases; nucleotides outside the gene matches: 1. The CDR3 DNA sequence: TGTGCCAGCAGTAGCGGGAGGGACACAGATACGCAGTATTTT. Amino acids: CASSSGRDTDTQYF.

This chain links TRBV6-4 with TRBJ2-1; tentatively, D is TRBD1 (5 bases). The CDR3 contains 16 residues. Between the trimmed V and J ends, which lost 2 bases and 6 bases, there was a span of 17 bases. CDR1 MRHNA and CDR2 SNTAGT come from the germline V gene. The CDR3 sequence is CASSDDPSKGSNEQFF. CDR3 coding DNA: TGTGCCAGCAGTGACGATCCTAGTAAGGGGTCCAATGAGCAGTTCTTC.

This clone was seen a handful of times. Here the CDR3 reads CASRGTPNAPNEQFF. The CDR3 DNA reads as TGTGCCAGCAGGGGGACTCCCAATGCCCCCAATGAGCAGTTCTTC. This chain uses TRBV5-5 with TRBJ2-1; TRBD2 might be the D (6 bases). Germline lookup yields CDR1 SGHKS and CDR2 YYEKEE (reference sequence). The CDR3 loop spans 15 amino acids. V lost 5 bases, J lost 6 bases, and 18 bases lay in between. Based on the CDR3 plus reference TRBV5-5 and TRBJ2-1, the full variable domain is DAGVTQSPTHLIKTRGQQVTLRCSPISGHKSVSWYQQVLGQGPQFIFQYYEKEERGRGNFPDRFSARQFPNYSSELNVNALLLGDSALYLCASRGTPNAPNEQFFGPGTRLTVL.

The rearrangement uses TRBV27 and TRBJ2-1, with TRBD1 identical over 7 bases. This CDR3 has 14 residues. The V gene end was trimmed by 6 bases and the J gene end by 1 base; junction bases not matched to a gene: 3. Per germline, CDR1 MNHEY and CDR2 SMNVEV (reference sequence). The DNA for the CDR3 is TGTGCCAGCAGGTACAGGGGATCCTACAATGAGCAGTTCTTC. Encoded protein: CASRYRGSYNEQFF.

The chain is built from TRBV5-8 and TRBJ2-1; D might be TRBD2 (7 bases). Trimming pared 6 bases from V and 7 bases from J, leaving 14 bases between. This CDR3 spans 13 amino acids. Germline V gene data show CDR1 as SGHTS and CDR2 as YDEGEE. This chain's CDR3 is CASIGGGGNEQFF. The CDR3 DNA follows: TGTGCCAGCATTGGGGGGGGCGGAAATGAGCAGTTCTTC.

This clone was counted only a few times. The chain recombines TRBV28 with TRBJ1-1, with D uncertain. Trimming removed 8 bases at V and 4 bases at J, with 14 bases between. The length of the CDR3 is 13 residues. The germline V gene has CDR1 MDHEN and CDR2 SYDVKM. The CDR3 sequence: CASSEGGSTEAFF. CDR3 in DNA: TGTGCCAGCTCCGAGGGTGGGAGCACTGAAGCTTTCTTT.